The 32 T cell receptor beta chains in this list originate from one sample, sequenced in a study of blood T cell repertoires in COVID-19. The table came from immunoSEQ multiplex PCR; TCRdb's copy has only in-frame clones and leaves some out. The data hold 150,000 to 250,000 clones, with 82% observed a single time. Sequenced sample: PBMCs or T cells enriched from blood (not recorded which). The source of these receptors is a man in his forties who had recovered from COVID-19.

This clone was detected only once. This chain uses TRBV2 with TRBJ2-7, with a possible D match to TRBD2 (5 bases). This CDR3 region has 14 residues. Germline V CDR1 and CDR2: SNHLY, FYNNEI. The V end lost 7 bases, the J end lost 4 bases, and 17 bases lay between the germline ends. CDR3 region: CASTLKRESYEQYV. The CDR3 nucleotides are TGTGCCAGCACCCTTAAGAGGGAGTCGTACGAGCAGTACGTC.

The chain combines TRBV5-6 with TRBJ1-6, with D possibly TRBD1 on 5 matching bases. V was clipped by 2 bases and J by 4 bases, with 19 bases between them. The germline gives CDR1 SGHDT, CDR2 YYEEEE. The CDR3 extends over 18 amino acids. CDR3 nucleotides: TGTGCCAGCAGCTTTAACCCCTGGAGGGCAGGGTATAATTCACCCCTCCACTTT. Its translation: CASSFNPWRAGYNSPLHF.

The rearrangement uses TRBV7-9 and TRBJ1-3, with D possibly matching TRBD1 (5 bases). This CDR3 is built from 16 residues. The germline CDR1 and CDR2 sequences are SEHNR and FQNEAQ (reference sequence). V lost 1 base and J lost 2, with 12 bases in between. The CDR3 region has the DNA TGTGCCAGCAGCTTAGGTCAGGGAAAGGCTGGAAACACCATATATTTT. Amino acid sequence: CASSLGQGKAGNTIYF.

V gene TRBV6-5 combines with J gene TRBJ1-6; possible D gene TRBD1, 5 bases. This CDR3 comprises 13 residues. Looked up from germline, CDR1 is MNHEY and CDR2 is SVGAGI. With 6 bases removed from V and 10 bases from J, the gap between germline ends came to 13 bases. The CDR3 spells CASSFQGGSPLHF. In nucleotides, the CDR3 is TGTGCCAGCAGCTTCCAGGGTGGATCACCCCTCCACTTT.

The chain is built from TRBV2 and TRBJ1-6, with D tentatively TRBD1 (6 bases). V was trimmed by 6 bases and J by 8 bases, leaving 14 bases between them. Germline V gene lookup returns CDR1 SNHLY and CDR2 FYNNEI. This CDR3 contains 14 residues. DNA for the CDR3: TGTGCCAGCAGCTTCGGACAGAGCGATTCACCCCTCCACTTT. It is translated as CASSFGQSDSPLHF.

The genes are TRBV4-3 and TRBJ1-2; possible D gene TRBD1, 5 bases. The V gene's germline CDR1 is LGHNA and CDR2 YSLEER. The CDR3 length is 14 residues. The V gene lost 1 base and the J gene lost 4 bases, with 10 bases spanning the gap. CDR3 amino acids: CASSQGAGSYGYTF. The CDR3 region has the DNA TGCGCCAGCAGCCAAGGGGCAGGGTCCTATGGCTACACCTTC.

The chain carries TRBV5-1 and TRBJ1-6; D remains unclear. Trimming took off 5 bases at V and 6 bases at J, with 12 bases between the two ends. Germline CDR1 and CDR2: SGHRS and YFSETQ. This CDR3 comprises 14 residues. CDR3 amino acids: CASSVEHLNSPLHF. The CDR3, as DNA: TGCGCCAGCAGTGTAGAGCACCTTAATTCACCCCTCCACTTT. Combining the CDR3 with reference TRBV5-1 and TRBJ1-6 gives the whole variable domain KAGVTQTPRYLIKTRGQQVTLSCSPISGHRSVSWYQQTPGQGLQFLFEYFSETQRNKGNFPGRFSGRQFSNSRSEMNVSTLELGDSALYLCASSVEHLNSPLHFGNGTRLTVT.

V and J are TRBV12-3 or TRBV12-4 and TRBJ1-1, with D maybe TRBD1 (5 bases). V was cut by 6 bases and J by 1 base, with 9 bases left in between. This CDR3 is built from 13 residues. The CDR3 is CASREQGNTEAFF. CDR3 nucleotide sequence: TGTGCCAGCAGAGAGCAGGGGAACACTGAAGCTTTCTTT.

The table lists this clone with a count of one. The chain employs TRBV2 and TRBJ2-3; 9 bases are shared with TRBD2. From germline, CDR1 is SNHLY and CDR2 FYNNEI. J gave up 0 bases and V 5 bases, and 3 bases lay outside the gene matches. This CDR3 is built from 15 residues. The CDR3 DNA is TGTGCCAGCAGTCAGACTAGCGGAAGCACAGATACGCAGTATTTT. Encoded protein: CASSQTSGSTDTQYF.

The J gene is TRBJ2-1, the V gene TRBV24-1; TRBD2 agrees at 15 bases. The CDR3 is 17 amino acids. Trimming took 4 bases from V and 6 from J; bases not matched to a gene: 6. Per the germline V gene, CDR1 is KGHDR and CDR2 is SFDVKD. Here the CDR3 DNA reads TGTGCCACCAGTGACTCTCGGACTAGCGGGAGGGCCAATGAGCAGTTCTTC. It translates to CATSDSRTSGRANEQFF.

This clone occurred a few times. The chain recombines TRBV30 with TRBJ1-6; a possible D gene is TRBD1 (6 bases). V lost 0 bases to trimming and J lost 5 bases, with 17 bases between them. CDR3 size: 17 residues. The V gene's germline CDR1 is GTSNPN and CDR2 SVGIG (reference sequence). DNA of the CDR3: TGTGCCTGGAGTGTCCGAACGACAGGAAGCAATAATTCACCCCTCCACTTT. Amino acid sequence: CAWSVRTTGSNNSPLHF.

As regards this clone: Distinct nucleotide sequences in the sample also encode this CDR3. The V gene is TRBV7-3, the J gene TRBJ1-1; a possible D gene is TRBD1 (6 bases). The ends were cut back, 4 bases at V and 1 base at J, with 7 bases in the middle. The CDR3 is 13 amino acids. Germline V gene sequence: CDR1 SGHTA, CDR2 FQGTGA. CDR3 sequence reads: CASSSDRNTEAFF. CDR3 in DNA: TGTGCCAGCAGCTCGGACAGGAACACTGAAGCTTTCTTT.

This clone was observed a single time. The V and J genes are TRBV7-2 and TRBJ2-7; D possibly corresponds to TRBD2 (6 bases). There are 15 residues in the CDR3. Looked up from germline, CDR1 is SGHTA and CDR2 is FQGNSA. V dropped 2 bases and J dropped 2 bases, with 13 bases sitting between them. The CDR3 here is CASSLRWAGPYEQYF. In nucleotides, the CDR3 is TGTGCCAGCAGCTTACGTTGGGCGGGGCCCTACGAGCAGTACTTC.

The chain carries TRBV25-1 and TRBJ1-5; maybe TRBD1 (6 bases). The length of the CDR3 is 15 residues. Germline CDR1 MGHDK, CDR2 SYGVNS. The germline V and J ends were trimmed by 6 bases and 2 bases, with 14 bases remaining between them. CDR3: CASSEGGAGNQPQHF. In DNA form, the CDR3 reads TGTGCCAGCAGCGAAGGGGGGGCAGGCAATCAGCCCCAGCATTTT.

V and J are TRBV7-9 and TRBJ1-3; D is undetermined. From germline, CDR1 is SEHNR and CDR2 FQNEAQ (reference sequence). The CDR3 loop spans 15 amino acids. V was pared by 3 bases and J by 7 bases, with 16 bases between. CDR3 sequence: CASSLPGSLGNTIYF. In DNA, the CDR3 is TGTGCCAGCAGCTTGCCCGGGAGCCTGGGGAACACCATATATTTT.

To note about this clone: Other nucleotide sequences in the sample specify the same CDR3. The chain carries TRBV7-2 and TRBJ2-3; no clear D gene. V dropped 3 bases and J dropped 3 bases, with 4 bases sitting between them. The CDR3 loop spans 12 amino acids. Looked up from germline, CDR1 is SGHTA and CDR2 is FQGNSA. In nucleotides, the CDR3 is TGTGCCAGCAGCTTTAATACAGATACGCAGTATTTT. This encodes CASSFNTDTQYF.

The V gene is TRBV20-1, the J gene TRBJ1-1; TRBD1 might be the D (5 bases). Trimming shortened V by 3 bases and J by 1 base, and 12 bases separated the two germline ends. The germline V gene encodes CDR1 DFQATT and CDR2 SNEGSKA (reference sequence). The CDR3 runs to 14 residues. In DNA, the CDR3 is TGCAGTGCTAGTGCGGCAGGGAAGAACACTGAAGCTTTCTTT. Translating gives CSASAAGKNTEAFF.

This chain's CDR3 is CASSEPPGFGNTIYF. In DNA, the CDR3 is TGTGCCAGCAGTGAACCTCCGGGGTTCGGAAACACCATATATTTT. This chain connects TRBV2 to TRBJ1-3; the D is unclear. The CDR3 runs 15 residues. V gave up 2 bases and J gave up 4 bases, with 12 bases separating them. In germline, CDR1 is SNHLY, CDR2 FYNNEI. The full variable domain, in which reference TRBV2 and TRBJ1-3 provide the parts outside the CDR3, is EPEVTQTPSHQVTQMGQEVILRCVPISNHLYFYWYRQILGQKVEFLVSFYNNEISEKSEIFDDQFSVERPDGSNFTLKIRSTKLEDSAMYFCASSEPPGFGNTIYFGEGSWLTVV.

The chain employs TRBV27 and TRBJ2-3; 12 bases are shared with TRBD2. Trimming cost V 0 bases and J 5 bases; bases outside gene matches: 9. The CDR3 extends over 18 amino acids. Germline lookup yields CDR1 MNHEY and CDR2 SMNVEV (reference sequence). CDR3 nucleotides: TGTGCCAGCAGTTTATCTAGCCTGACTAGCGGGAGCTTAGATACGCAGTATTTT. It encodes CASSLSSLTSGSLDTQYF.

This rearrangement joins TRBV24-1 to TRBJ1-5, with TRBD1 matching over 7 bases. The CDR3 spans 13 residues. CDR1 and CDR2 from the germline V gene are KGHDR and SFDVKD. V trimming: 8 bases; J trimming: 3 bases; junction bases outside the gene matches: 3. CDR3 coding DNA: TGTGCCACCAATACAGGGGCCAATCAGCCCCAGCATTTT. Translated, it gives CATNTGANQPQHF.

In its sample, this clone was seen once. This chain uses TRBV6-5 with TRBJ1-2; maybe TRBD1 (5 bases). Trimming took off 8 bases at V and 2 bases at J, with 15 bases between the two ends. There are 14 residues in the CDR3. Germline V CDR1 and CDR2: MNHEY, SVGAGI. The CDR3 spells CASSWGQTNYGYTF. CDR3 sequence (DNA): TGTGCCAGCTCTTGGGGCCAGACGAACTATGGCTACACCTTC.

The rearrangement links TRBV6-2 or TRBV6-3 to TRBJ1-5; D may be TRBD1 (5 bases). Germline V gene data show CDR1 as MNHEY and CDR2 as SVGEGT. This CDR3 comprises 15 residues. Trimming stripped 4 bases from V and 3 bases from J, with 13 bases between. CDR3 sequence: CASSFGGAANQPQHF. CDR3 DNA: TGTGCCAGCAGTTTCGGAGGGGCCGCCAATCAGCCCCAGCATTTT.

This rearrangement joins TRBV6-5 to TRBJ2-5; TRBD2 aligns across 7 bases. The CDR3 contains 15 residues. After removal of 2 bases from V and 5 bases from J, the junction contained 8 bases not matched to a gene. The germline V gene has CDR1 MNHEY and CDR2 SVGAGI. CDR3 amino acids: CASSYPLGGGETQYF. DNA of the CDR3: TGTGCCAGCAGTTACCCACTCGGGGGAGGGGAGACCCAGTACTTC.

J is TRBJ2-4 and V is TRBV30; 10 bases line up with TRBD2. The CDR3 length is 15 residues. Germline values: CDR1 GTSNPN, CDR2 SVGIG (reference sequence). With V trimmed by 5 bases and J by 6 bases, 10 bases remained unmatched. CDR3 loop: CAWGRTSGAGNIQYF. In DNA form, the CDR3 reads TGTGCCTGGGGCAGGACTAGCGGAGCGGGAAACATTCAGTACTTC.

This clone was recorded only once. The chain couples TRBV30 to TRBJ1-2; 9 nucleotides line up with TRBD1. Germline V CDR1 and CDR2: GTSNPN, SVGIG (reference sequence). J lost 2 bases, V lost 4 bases, and 2 bases had no gene match. The CDR3 length is 13 residues. CDR3 nucleotides: TGTGCCTGGACTGGGACAGGGAACTATGGCTACACCTTC. Its translation is CAWTGTGNYGYTF.

The V call is TRBV19, the J call TRBJ1-5; D unclear. CDR1 is LNHDA, CDR2 SQIVND, per germline (reference sequence). CDR3 length: 14 residues. Trimming shortened V by 7 bases and J by 1 base, and 11 bases separated the two germline ends. In DNA, the CDR3 is TGTGCCAGTAAAATGAGGCCGAGCAATCAGCCCCAGCATTTT. Protein sequence: CASKMRPSNQPQHF.

V usage is TRBV9 and J usage is TRBJ2-4, with D unresolved. CDR1 and CDR2 from the germline V gene are SGDLS and YYNGEE. V was shortened by 0 bases and J by 12 bases, with 16 bases between the two germline ends. The CDR3 is 14 residues long. The CDR3 is CASSVEGDGYHQYF. DNA of the CDR3: TGTGCCAGCAGCGTAGAAGGAGACGGTTACCATCAGTACTTC.

This sequence joins TRBV11-3 and TRBJ2-2; 8 bases agree with TRBD2. The germline CDR1 and CDR2 sequences are SGHNT and YENEEA. This CDR3 region has 16 residues. J was trimmed by 7 bases and V by 5 bases; bases with no gene match: 12. CDR3 region: CASSPGPAGGNGELFF. DNA of the CDR3: TGTGCCAGCAGCCCAGGGCCGGCGGGGGGAAACGGGGAGCTGTTTTTT.

The genes are TRBV2 and TRBJ1-4; TRBD1 is a possible D gene (5 bases). V lost 4 bases and J 8 bases, leaving 14 bases between the germline ends. The germline V gene encodes CDR1 SNHLY and CDR2 FYNNEI. The CDR3 extends over 14 amino acids. The CDR3: CASSARDFWEKLFF. The CDR3 nucleotides read TGTGCCAGCAGTGCCCGGGACTTTTGGGAAAAACTGTTTTTT.

The chain recombines TRBV6-5 with TRBJ1-4; D is uncertain. CDR1 is MNHEY, CDR2 SVGAGI, per germline. This CDR3 region has 15 residues. The V end lost 2 bases, the J end lost 0 bases, and 7 bases lay between the germline ends. As DNA, the CDR3 is TGTGCCAGCAGTTACGGCGGTGCAACTAATGAAAAACTGTTTTTT. It specifies CASSYGGATNEKLFF.

This sequence joins TRBV27 and TRBJ1-2, with 10 bases fitting TRBD1. CDR3 size: 15 residues. V dropped 4 bases and J dropped 6; count of bases not matched to a gene: 8. CDR1 and CDR2 from the germline V gene are MNHEY and SMNVEV (reference sequence). The CDR3 nucleotides are TGTGCCAGCAGTTCCCCGGGACAGGGGTCTCATGGCTACACCTTC. Protein sequence: CASSSPGQGSHGYTF.

This sequence joins TRBV7-9 and TRBJ1-2, with a tentative D call TRBD1 (5 bases). V was clipped by 7 bases and J by 0 bases, with 15 bases between them. Per the germline V gene, CDR1 is SEHNR and CDR2 is FQNEAQ (reference sequence). The CDR3 is made up of 15 amino acids. The CDR3 reads CASTQGRAANYGYTF. The CDR3 nucleotides are TGTGCCAGCACCCAGGGTCGGGCGGCTAACTATGGCTACACCTTC.